This T cell receptor beta chain was captured by sequencing in a study of cytomegalovirus exposure and HLA in healthy donors. This CDR3 spans 15 amino acids. V trimming: 4 bases; J trimming: 0 bases; junction bases outside the gene matches: 4. The germline gives CDR1 KGHSH, CDR2 LQKENI. Primers included in the PCR were 60 Vbeta and 13 Jbeta primers. The data were produced by immunoSEQ multiplex PCR, yet TCRdb's version contains in-frame clones alone and is incomplete. Among hundreds of thousands of clones listed, around 89% were seen once. The sequenced sample was PBMCs. J is TRBJ2-5 and V is TRBV18, with 8 bases identical to TRBD2. The receptor was isolated from a woman between 18 and 30 years old in good health and CMV-seronegative. CDR3 coding DNA: TGTGCCAGCTCACGTCAGCGGGAGTACCAAGAGACCCAGTACTTC. As protein: CASSRQREYQETQYF.